This record covers a single TCR beta chain. What it recognizes is unknown. J was trimmed by 6 bases and V by 0 bases; bases with no gene match: 8. In germline, CDR1 is MNHNY, CDR2 SVGAGI (reference sequence). The CDR3 totals 15 residues. Survey-level resolution applied to immunoSEQ assay v3.0. The data were produced by immunoSEQ multiplex PCR, yet TCRdb's version contains in-frame clones alone and is incomplete. The table lists around 19,000 clones, 75% to 90% of them singletons. Only United States sites treated participants with HIV. Specimens carried roughly 0.95-10 million cryopreserved PBMC before DNA extraction. The data are from a study of long-term antiretroviral therapy in people with HIV. Overall study results and limits: Subsequent to ART, diversity was augmented yet persisted below that of transplant donor controls.

The rearrangement joins TRBV6-6 to TRBJ2-7; 7 bases map to TRBD1. The receptor's source is a middle-aged woman with HIV. This material consisted of unsorted PBMCs, taken 1.2 years after starting antiretroviral therapy. The CDR3 here is CASSYSITGESEQYF. CDR3 nucleotide sequence: TGTGCCAGCAGTTACTCGATTACAGGGGAGAGCGAGCAGTACTTC.